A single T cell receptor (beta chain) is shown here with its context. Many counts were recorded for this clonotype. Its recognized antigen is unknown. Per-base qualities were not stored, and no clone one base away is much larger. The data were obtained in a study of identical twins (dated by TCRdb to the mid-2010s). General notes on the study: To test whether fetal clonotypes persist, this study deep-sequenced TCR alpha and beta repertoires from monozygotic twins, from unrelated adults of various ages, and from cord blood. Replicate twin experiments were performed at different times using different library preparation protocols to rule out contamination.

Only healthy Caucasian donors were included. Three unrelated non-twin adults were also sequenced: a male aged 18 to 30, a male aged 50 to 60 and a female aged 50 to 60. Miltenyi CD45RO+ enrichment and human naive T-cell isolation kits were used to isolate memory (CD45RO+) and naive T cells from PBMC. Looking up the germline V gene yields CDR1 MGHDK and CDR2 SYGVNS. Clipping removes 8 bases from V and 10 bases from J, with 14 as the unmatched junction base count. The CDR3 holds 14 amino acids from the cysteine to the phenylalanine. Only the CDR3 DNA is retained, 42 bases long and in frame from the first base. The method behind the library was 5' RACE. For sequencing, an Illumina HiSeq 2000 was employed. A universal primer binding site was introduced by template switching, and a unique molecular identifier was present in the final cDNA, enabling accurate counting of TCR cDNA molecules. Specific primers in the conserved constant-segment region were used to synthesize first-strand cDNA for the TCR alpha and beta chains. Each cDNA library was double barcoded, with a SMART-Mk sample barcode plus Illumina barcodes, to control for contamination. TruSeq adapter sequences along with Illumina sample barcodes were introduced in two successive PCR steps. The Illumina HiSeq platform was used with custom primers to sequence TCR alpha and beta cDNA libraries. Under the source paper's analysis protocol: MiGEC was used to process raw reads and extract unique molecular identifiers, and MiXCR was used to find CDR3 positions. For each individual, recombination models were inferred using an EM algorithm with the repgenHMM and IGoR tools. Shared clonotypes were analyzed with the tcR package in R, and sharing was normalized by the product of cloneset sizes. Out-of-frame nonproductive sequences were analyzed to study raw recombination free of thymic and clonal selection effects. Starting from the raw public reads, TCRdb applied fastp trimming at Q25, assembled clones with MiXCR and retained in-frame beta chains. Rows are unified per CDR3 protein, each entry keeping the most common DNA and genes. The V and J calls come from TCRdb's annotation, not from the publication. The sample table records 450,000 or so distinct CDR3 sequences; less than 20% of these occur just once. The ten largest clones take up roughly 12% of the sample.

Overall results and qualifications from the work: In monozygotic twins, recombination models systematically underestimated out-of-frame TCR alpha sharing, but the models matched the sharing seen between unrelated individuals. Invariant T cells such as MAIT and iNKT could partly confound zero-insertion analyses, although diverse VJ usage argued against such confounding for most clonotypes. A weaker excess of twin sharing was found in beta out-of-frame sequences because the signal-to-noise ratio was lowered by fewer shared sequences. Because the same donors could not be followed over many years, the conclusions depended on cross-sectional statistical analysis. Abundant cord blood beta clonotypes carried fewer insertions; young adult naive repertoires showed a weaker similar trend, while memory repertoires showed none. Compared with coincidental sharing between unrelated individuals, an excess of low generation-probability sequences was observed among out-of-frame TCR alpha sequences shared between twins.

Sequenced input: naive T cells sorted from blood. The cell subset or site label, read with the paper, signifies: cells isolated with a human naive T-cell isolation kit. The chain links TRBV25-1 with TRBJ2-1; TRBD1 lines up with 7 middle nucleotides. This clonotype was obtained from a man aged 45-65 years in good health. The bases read TGTGCCAGCCGGTCGGAACAGGGGTCTAAAGAGCAGTTCTTC. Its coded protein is CASRSEQGSKEQFF.